This TCR beta chain was identified in a study of regulatory T cells in long-lasting Graves disease (dated by TCRdb to the early 2020s). Looking at the study overall: To count as having persistent Graves' disease, a patient had to have received antithyroid drug treatment for over 5 years with TSH receptor autoantibodies remaining persistently positive. This study used TCR sequencing and RNA sequencing of peripheral blood to compare persistent Graves' disease patients against newly diagnosed Graves' disease patients. The study was registered as a clinical trial and conducted in China. A total of around 35 samples underwent TCR sequencing, from roughly 13 patients with persistent Graves' disease and 20 patients with newly diagnosed Graves' disease. On average, persistent Graves' disease patients in the clinical cohort had been on antithyroid drugs for approximately ten years. Findings and caveats that apply to the study as a whole: TRBV28, TRBJ1-2 and TRBJ2-5 were preferentially used in persistent disease, while TRBV20-1 and TRBJ2-1 were favored in newly diagnosed disease. Only peripheral blood was studied, because thyroid tissue, the primary lesion, was inaccessible. Only the TCR beta chain was sequenced and analyzed. Persistent patients shared more public clonotypes among themselves (under 3,000) than newly diagnosed patients did (more than 850). As a limitation, the authors acknowledged that the small sample size may reduce accuracy. Compared with newly diagnosed patients, persistent Graves' disease patients had lower TCR Shannon entropy and fewer highly expanded clones, which suggests clonal expansion.

This clonotype was observed at least ten times. It has no known antigen specificity. Per-base quality was not reported, and no clone a single base away is much larger than it. The germline V gene (reference sequence) provides CDR1 DFQATT and CDR2 SNEGSKA. CDR3 length: 15 amino acids, cysteine to phenylalanine. Kept here is only the CDR3 DNA, which spans 45 bases and is read in frame from base 1. V is pruned by 0 bases and J by 0 bases, leaving 3 bases of the junction without a gene match. Libraries were built with multiplex PCR. The sequencer was an Illumina HiSeq 4000. To build TCR beta libraries, CDR3 regions were amplified by Arm-PCR using iRepertoire HTBI primers. PCR products were gel purified before sequencing. In the authors' own workflow: Gene usage analysis of CDR3 amino acid clonotypes relied on the approximately 68 TRBV and 14 TRBJ segments identified across samples. Filtered high-quality paired reads were merged into contigs using COPE and FqMerger. BLAST was used to align contigs to IMGT TRBV, TRBD and TRBJ reference genes, and CDR3 was defined according to IMGT. Highly expanded clones were defined as clonotypes with a frequency above 0.1%. Shannon entropy served as the measure of repertoire diversity, while the Gini coefficient captured V-J evenness. Public clonotypes were defined as clonotypes shared by more than one individual. TCRdb trimmed the raw reads at Q25, called clones with MiXCR and kept productive beta chains. Every entry covers one CDR3 protein and lists the most common genes and DNA from its rows. The V and J calls were determined by TCRdb, not by the authors. This sample has fewer than 550,000 distinct CDR3 sequences in its table, and 20% to 25% of those were observed once. Of the sample, 6.5% to 9% falls within the top ten clones.

The time point label for this specimen denotes: persistent/refractory GD, antithyroid drugs over 5 years with positive TRAb. For both TCR sequencing and RNA sequencing, RNA was extracted from PBMCs using TRIzol. The diagnosis of Graves' disease followed American Thyroid Association guidelines. Patients for the study were recruited at an endocrinology department in Xi'an, China. Each patient gave 9 to 10 milliliters of peripheral blood, collected in an EDTA anticoagulant tube. Ficoll Paque Plus density gradient separation was used to isolate PBMCs, and no additional T cell sorting was done. An Agilent 2100 Bioanalyzer and agarose gel were used to assess RNA quality, and a NanoDrop 2000 was used to measure RNA concentration.

Source: peripheral blood mononuclear cells (PBMCs), taken when the disease was refractory, from a patient treated with antithyroid drugs. This chain is built from TRBV20-1 and TRBJ2-5; 8 central nucleotides agree with TRBD1. The receptor was derived from a female donor with Graves disease. The CDR3 corresponds to CSARDPGQDQETQYF. Here is the DNA: TGCAGTGCTAGAGATCCGGGACAGGACCAAGAGACCCAGTACTTC.